These 17 T cell receptor beta chains came from one sample sequenced in a study of T cells after yellow fever vaccination. MiXCR, run by TCRdb on the 5' RACE reads, gives a single entry per CDR3 protein. The data contain approximately 330,000 distinct CDR3 sequences, 12% of them singletons. This sample comprised CD4+ T cells sorted from PBMCs, obtained 15 days after the yellow fever booster vaccination. The receptor set was obtained from a man aged 18 to 29 who received the YFV17D yellow fever vaccine.

This clonotype was counted only a few times. This chain links TRBV25-1 with TRBJ2-5, with D hard to call. The CDR3 loop spans 15 amino acids. Trimming left V 2 bases short and J 5 bases short, with 15 bases between. Germline V gene data show CDR1 as MGHDK and CDR2 as SYGVNS. The CDR3 bases are TGTGCCAGCAGTGAACCAGGAGCTCGCCCTGAGACCCAGTACTTC. Its translation is CASSEPGARPETQYF.

This clonotype was seen at least ten times. In DNA, the CDR3 is TGTGCCAGCAGTGAAATGGACAGCGAGACGGGTCAGCCCCAGCATTTT. It specifies CASSEMDSETGQPQHF. The chain links TRBV25-1 to TRBJ1-5, with TRBD1 as a possible D gene (6 bases). This CDR3 is built from 16 residues. Germline CDR1 MGHDK, CDR2 SYGVNS. Deletions cut 2 bases from V and 6 bases from J, with 17 bases between.

Only a few counts were recorded for this clonotype. The V and J genes are TRBV5-1 and TRBJ2-1; no clear D gene. Germline V gene data show CDR1 as SGHRS and CDR2 as YFSETQ. Trimming pared 9 bases from V and 1 base from J, leaving 14 bases between. The CDR3 has 14 residues. The CDR3 DNA reads as TGCGCCACCTACGAGACTCCTTCCTACAATGAGCAGTTCTTC. Amino acids: CATYETPSYNEQFF.

In regard to this clonotype: A much larger clone sits a single nucleotide away, making a read error possible. V is TRBV7-2 and J is TRBJ2-6; D is uncertain. CDR3 length: 15 residues. The germline gives CDR1 SGHTA, CDR2 FQGNSA. The CDR3 reads CASRLDFSGANVLTF. Here the CDR3 DNA reads TGTGCCAGCAGATTAGACTTTTCAGGGGCCAACGTCCTGACTTTC.

V gene TRBV5-5 combines with J gene TRBJ1-3, with D maybe TRBD1 (5 bases). The CDR3 totals 15 residues. The V gene lost 0 bases and the J gene lost 2 bases, with 9 bases spanning the gap. CDR1 is SGHKS, CDR2 YYEKEE, per germline (reference sequence). The CDR3 is CASSLAGGAGNTIYF. For the CDR3, the DNA is TGTGCCAGCAGCTTGGCCGGAGGGGCTGGAAACACCATATATTTT.

This sequence joins TRBV18 and TRBJ2-3; 7 nucleotides agree with TRBD1. This CDR3 region has 15 residues. Germline V lookup: CDR1 KGHSH, CDR2 LQKENI. J lost 4 bases, V lost 2 bases, and 6 bases had no gene match. CDR3 loop: CASSPFRTGPDTQYF. The CDR3 DNA sequence: TGTGCCAGCTCACCATTCAGGACAGGTCCAGATACGCAGTATTTT.

This clonotype has just a few counts. This rearrangement joins TRBV6-1 to TRBJ1-2; no definite D call. The CDR3 sequence is 12 residues long. Germline CDR1 and CDR2: MNHNS and SASEGT. V lost 0 bases to trimming and J lost 8 bases, with 7 bases between them. Written as DNA, the CDR3 is TGTGCCAGCAGTGAAGCAGGATACGGCTACACCTTC. It codes for CASSEAGYGYTF.

This clonotype was counted a few times. The J gene is TRBJ2-2, the V gene TRBV24-1, with TRBD2 identical over 7 bases. V shed 6 bases, J shed 10 bases, and the junction held 10 bases outside the gene matches. This CDR3 contains 14 residues. From germline, CDR1 is KGHDR and CDR2 SFDVKD. The CDR3 loop is CATSRGVPGPELFF. The CDR3 DNA reads as TGTGCCACCAGTCGGGGGGTCCCAGGTCCGGAGCTGTTTTTT.

This clonotype was recorded at least ten times. The CDR3 DNA reads as TGTGCCAGCAGTTCCTCCAGCTACGAGCAGTACTTC. Protein product: CASSSSSYEQYF. V gene TRBV7-2 combines with J gene TRBJ2-7; D is ambiguous. Per the germline V gene, CDR1 is SGHTA and CDR2 is FQGNSA. V was trimmed by 6 bases and J by 3 bases, leaving 9 bases between them. The CDR3 contains 12 residues. Full variable domain (remainder filled in from reference TRBV7-2 and TRBJ2-7): GAGVSQSPSNKVTEKGKDVELRCDPISGHTALYWYRQSLGQGLEFLIYFQGNSAPDKSGLPSDRFSAERTGGSVSTLTIQRTQQEDSAVYLCASSSSSYEQYFGPGTRLTVT.

This clonotype has just a few counts. The genes are TRBV9 and TRBJ2-5, with TRBD2 matching 15 bases. CDR1 is SGDLS and CDR2 is YYNGEE in the germline V gene. Unmatched junction bases numbered 5, after V lost 0 bases and J lost 2 bases. The length of the CDR3 is 18 residues. The CDR3 is CASSVGPGLAGGQETQYF. In nucleotides, the CDR3 is TGTGCCAGCAGCGTAGGGCCGGGACTAGCGGGGGGACAAGAGACCCAGTACTTC.

This clonotype was seen a few times. The V gene is TRBV20-1, the J gene TRBJ1-2, with D possibly being TRBD1 (6 bases). The length of the CDR3 is 13 residues. Germline-derived CDR1 and CDR2 are DFQATT and SNEGSKA (reference sequence). Trimming stripped 3 bases from V and 7 bases from J, with 15 bases between. CDR3 DNA sequence: TGCAGTGCTAGGGACTACAGGGTTTCTGGCTACACCTTC. Its protein is CSARDYRVSGYTF.

This clonotype was detected ten times or more. In DNA form, the CDR3 reads TGTGCCAGCAGTGACCAGGTGACGAACACTGAAGCTTTCTTT. It specifies CASSDQVTNTEAFF. V is TRBV12-3 or TRBV12-4 and J is TRBJ1-1; D unresolved. The CDR3 loop spans 14 amino acids. Trimming cost V 5 bases and J 1 base, with 11 bases left between them.

In this sample, this clonotype turned up a few times. This chain joins TRBV5-1 and TRBJ1-2, with D perhaps matching TRBD1 (5 bases). Trimming pared 4 bases from V and 1 base from J, leaving 17 bases between. The CDR3 runs 16 residues. Germline V gene data show CDR1 as SGHRS and CDR2 as YFSETQ. The DNA of the CDR3 is TGCGCCAGCAGCCAGAGCAGCCAGACAGTTAACTATGGCTACACCTTC. Translation gives CASSQSSQTVNYGYTF.

Many counts were recorded for this clonotype. The chain is built from TRBV20-1 and TRBJ2-7; 8 bases align to TRBD1. With 1 base clipped from V and 2 bases from J, the junction kept 1 base outside the gene matches. The CDR3 contains 13 residues. Per the germline V gene, CDR1 is DFQATT and CDR2 is SNEGSKA (reference sequence). The CDR3 region is CSARGQGPYEQYF. The CDR3 DNA is TGCAGTGCTAGAGGACAGGGGCCCTACGAGCAGTACTTC.

This clonotype has only a few counts. The chain links TRBV5-1 to TRBJ1-3; the match to TRBD1 covers 7 bases. The CDR3 sequence is 15 residues long. With 4 bases clipped from V and 0 bases from J, the junction kept 4 bases outside the gene matches. Germline assignment: CDR1 SGHRS and CDR2 YFSETQ. The CDR3 loop reads CASSHGTDSGNTIYF. In nucleotides, the CDR3 is TGCGCCAGCAGCCACGGGACAGACTCTGGAAACACCATATATTTT.

The chain carries TRBV7-9 and TRBJ1-1, with a weak D call TRBD1 (5 bases). The V end was cut by 5 bases, the J end by 4 bases, with 14 bases between. The CDR3 loop spans 14 amino acids. The germline V gene has CDR1 SEHNR and CDR2 FQNEAQ (reference sequence). This chain's CDR3 is CASSRSQGSTEAFF. DNA of the CDR3: TGTGCCAGCAGCAGGAGCCAGGGAAGCACTGAAGCTTTCTTT.

CDR3 bases: TGCAGTGCTAGGGTTGGAGCTTTCTTT. Translating it yields CSARVGAFF. The chain combines TRBV20-1 with TRBJ1-1; the D is unclear. Deletions cut 3 bases from V and 10 bases from J, with 6 bases between. Germline values: CDR1 DFQATT, CDR2 SNEGSKA (reference sequence). There are 9 residues in the CDR3.